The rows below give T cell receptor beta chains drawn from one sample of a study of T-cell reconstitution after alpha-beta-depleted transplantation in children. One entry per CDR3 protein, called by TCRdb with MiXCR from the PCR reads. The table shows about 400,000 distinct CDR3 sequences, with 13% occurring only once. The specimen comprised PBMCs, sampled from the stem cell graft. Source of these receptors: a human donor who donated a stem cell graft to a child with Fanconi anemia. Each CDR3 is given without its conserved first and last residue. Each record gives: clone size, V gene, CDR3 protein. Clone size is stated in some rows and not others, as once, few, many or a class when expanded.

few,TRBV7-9,ASSLSGRGPYGYT
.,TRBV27,ASSFGGWEQF
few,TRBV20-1,SARPGAIEKLF
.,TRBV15,ATSRSGSRNEQF
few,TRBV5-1,ASSLEPGIQPQH
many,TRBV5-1,ASSLSGDPRNTEAF
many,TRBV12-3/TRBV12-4,ASRGSAGANVLT
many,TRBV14,ASSQERSETQY
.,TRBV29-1,SVDSLGGNTEAF
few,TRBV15,ATSPTPGQRGTSGIVETQY
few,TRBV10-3,AISAPGTPYNEQF
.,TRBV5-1,ASTLSGGFSTDTQY
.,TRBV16,ASSPGLAGDYYNEQF
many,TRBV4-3,ASSQDGTTNEKLF
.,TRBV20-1,SARSFGSKAGGYT
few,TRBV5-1,ASSLSGRYSTDTQY
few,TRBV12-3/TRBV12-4,ASSKTGGAGTGELF